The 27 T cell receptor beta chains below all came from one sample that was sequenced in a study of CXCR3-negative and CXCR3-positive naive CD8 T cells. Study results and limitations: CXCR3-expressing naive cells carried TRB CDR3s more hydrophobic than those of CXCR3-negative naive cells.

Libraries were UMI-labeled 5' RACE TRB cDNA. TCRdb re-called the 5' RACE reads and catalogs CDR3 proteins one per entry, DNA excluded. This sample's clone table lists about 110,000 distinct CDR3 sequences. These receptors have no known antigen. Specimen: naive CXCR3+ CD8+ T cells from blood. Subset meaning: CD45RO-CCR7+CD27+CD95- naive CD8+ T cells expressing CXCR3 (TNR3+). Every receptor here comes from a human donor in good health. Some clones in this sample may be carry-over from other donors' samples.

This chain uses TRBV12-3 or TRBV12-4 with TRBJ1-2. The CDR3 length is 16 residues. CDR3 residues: CASSLDSLSSNYGYTF.

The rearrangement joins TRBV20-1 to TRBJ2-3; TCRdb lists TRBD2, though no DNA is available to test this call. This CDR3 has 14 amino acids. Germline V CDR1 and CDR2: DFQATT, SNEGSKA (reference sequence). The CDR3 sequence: CSRLSGGAGDTQYF.

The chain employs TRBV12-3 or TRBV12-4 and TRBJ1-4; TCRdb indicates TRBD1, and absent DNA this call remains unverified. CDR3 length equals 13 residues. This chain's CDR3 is CASTAGPYGKLFF.

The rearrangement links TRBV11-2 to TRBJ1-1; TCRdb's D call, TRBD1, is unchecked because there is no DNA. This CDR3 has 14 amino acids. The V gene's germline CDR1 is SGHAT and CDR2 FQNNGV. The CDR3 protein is CASSQEGGRSEAFF.

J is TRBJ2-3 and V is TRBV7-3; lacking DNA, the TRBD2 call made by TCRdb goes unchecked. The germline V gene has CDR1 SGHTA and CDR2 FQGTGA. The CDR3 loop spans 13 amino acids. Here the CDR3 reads CASSPGTEDTQYF.

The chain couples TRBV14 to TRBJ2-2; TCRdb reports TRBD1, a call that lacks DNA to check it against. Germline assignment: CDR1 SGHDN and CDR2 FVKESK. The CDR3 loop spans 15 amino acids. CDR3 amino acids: CASSFGSTDTGELFF. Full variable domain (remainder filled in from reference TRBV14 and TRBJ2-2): EAGVTQFPSHSVIEKGQTVTLRCDPISGHDNLYWYRRVMGKEIKFLLHFVKESKQDESGMPNNRFLAERTGGTYSTLKVQPAELEDSGVYFCASSFGSTDTGELFFGEGSRLTVL.

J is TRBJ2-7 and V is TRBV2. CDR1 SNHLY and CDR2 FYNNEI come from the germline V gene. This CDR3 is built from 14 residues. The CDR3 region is CASSEDGSSYEQYF.

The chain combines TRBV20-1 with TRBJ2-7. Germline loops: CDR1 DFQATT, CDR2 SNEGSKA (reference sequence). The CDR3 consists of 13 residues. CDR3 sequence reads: CSASVGSGYKQYF.

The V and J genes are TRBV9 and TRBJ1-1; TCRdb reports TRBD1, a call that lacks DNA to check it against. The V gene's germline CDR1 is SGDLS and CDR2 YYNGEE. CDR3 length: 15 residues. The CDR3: CASSGRDTDSAEAFF.

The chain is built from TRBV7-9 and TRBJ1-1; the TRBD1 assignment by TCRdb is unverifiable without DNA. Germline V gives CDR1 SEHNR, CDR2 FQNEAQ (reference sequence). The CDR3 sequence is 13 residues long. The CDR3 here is CASSSGQGVEAFF.

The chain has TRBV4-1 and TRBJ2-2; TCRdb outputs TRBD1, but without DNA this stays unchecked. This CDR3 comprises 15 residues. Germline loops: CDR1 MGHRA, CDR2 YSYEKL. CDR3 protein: CASSPGPDFAGELFF.

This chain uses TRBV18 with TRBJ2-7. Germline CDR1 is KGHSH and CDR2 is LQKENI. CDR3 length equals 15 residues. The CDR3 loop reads CASSPDLGSSYEQYF.

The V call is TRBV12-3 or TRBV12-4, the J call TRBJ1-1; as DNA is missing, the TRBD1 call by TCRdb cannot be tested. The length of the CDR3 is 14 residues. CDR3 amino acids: CASSKGGLNTEAFF.

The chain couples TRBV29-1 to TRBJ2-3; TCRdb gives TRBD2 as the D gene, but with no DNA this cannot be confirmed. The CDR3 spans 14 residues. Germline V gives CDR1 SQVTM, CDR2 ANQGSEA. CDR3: CSVVASGGGDTQYF.

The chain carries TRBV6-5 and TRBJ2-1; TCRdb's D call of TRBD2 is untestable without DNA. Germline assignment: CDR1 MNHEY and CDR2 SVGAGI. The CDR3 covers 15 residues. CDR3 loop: CASSYLAGASDEQFF.

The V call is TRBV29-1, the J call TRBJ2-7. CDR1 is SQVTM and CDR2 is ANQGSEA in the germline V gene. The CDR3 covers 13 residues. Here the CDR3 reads CSVVAVSSYEQYF.

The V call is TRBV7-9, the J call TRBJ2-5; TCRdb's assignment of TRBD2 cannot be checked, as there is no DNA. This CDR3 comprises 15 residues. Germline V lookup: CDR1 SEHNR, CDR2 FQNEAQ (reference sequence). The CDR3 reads CASSAGTSVQETQYF. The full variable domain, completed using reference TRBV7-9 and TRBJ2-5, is DTGVSQNPRHKITKRGQNVTFRCDPISEHNRLYWYRQTLGQGPEFLTYFQNEAQLEKSRLLSDRFSAERPKGSFSTLEIQRTEQGDSAMYLCASSAGTSVQETQYFGPGTRLLVL.

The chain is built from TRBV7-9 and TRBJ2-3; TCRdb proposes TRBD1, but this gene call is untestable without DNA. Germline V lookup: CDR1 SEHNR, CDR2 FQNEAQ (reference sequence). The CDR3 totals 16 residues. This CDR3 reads CASSKPPGENTDTQYF.

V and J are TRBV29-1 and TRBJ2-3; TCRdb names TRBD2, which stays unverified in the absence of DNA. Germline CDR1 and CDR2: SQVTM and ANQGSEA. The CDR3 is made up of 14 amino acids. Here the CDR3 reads CSVYLGDFTDTQYF.

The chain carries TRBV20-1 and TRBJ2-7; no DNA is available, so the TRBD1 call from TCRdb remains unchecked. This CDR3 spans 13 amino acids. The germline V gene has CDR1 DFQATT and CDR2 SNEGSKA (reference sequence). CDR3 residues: CSARPQGTYEQYF.

The CDR3 loop reads CASSLEAPGGVLLDEQYF. The chain combines TRBV5-1 with TRBJ2-7; there is no DNA to check the TCRdb D call of TRBD2. The CDR3 loop spans 18 amino acids. CDR1 is SGHRS, CDR2 YFSETQ, per germline.

CDR3 protein: CSVEGQMVSGFF. The genes are TRBV29-1 and TRBJ1-1. Germline CDR1 is SQVTM and CDR2 is ANQGSEA. The CDR3 spans 12 residues.

This chain's CDR3 is CTSSPREADEQFF. This sequence joins TRBV5-6 and TRBJ2-1; TCRdb indicates TRBD2, and absent DNA this call remains unverified. Germline V lookup: CDR1 SGHDT, CDR2 YYEEEE. This CDR3 contains 13 residues.

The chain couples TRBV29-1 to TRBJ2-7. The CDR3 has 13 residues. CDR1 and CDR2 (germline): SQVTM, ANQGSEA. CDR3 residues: CSVGSGISVEQYF.

The CDR3 region is CASSLGREYEQYF. V usage is TRBV27 and J usage is TRBJ2-7; lacking DNA, the TRBD1 call made by TCRdb goes unchecked. There are 13 residues in the CDR3. Germline CDR1 and CDR2: MNHEY and SMNVEV (reference sequence).

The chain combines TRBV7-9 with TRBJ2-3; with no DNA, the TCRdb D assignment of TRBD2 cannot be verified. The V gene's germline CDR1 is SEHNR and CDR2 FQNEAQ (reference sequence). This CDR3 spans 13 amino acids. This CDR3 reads CASTGGATDTQYF.

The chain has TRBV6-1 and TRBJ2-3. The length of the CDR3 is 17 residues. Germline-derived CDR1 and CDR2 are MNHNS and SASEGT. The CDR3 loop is CASSEGRAVEYTDTQYF.